This passage covers 10 T cell receptor beta chains from one sample sequenced in a study of T cell repertoires in aging, cancer and after chemotherapy. Amplification of TCR beta used genomic DNA extracted from peripheral blood. Rearranged V-D-J TRB sequences were amplified with a mixed TRB-A/B primer pool. TCRdb reprocessed the multiplex PCR reads with MiXCR, giving one entry per CDR3 protein. Here the sample spans 1,500 to 2,000 distinct CDR3 sequences, 15% to 20% being singletons. What was sequenced was blood. Receptors originate from a human donor with a solid tumor.

This clonotype came up a few times. The CDR3 sequence is CASSEFRAATQYF. The CDR3 DNA reads as TGTGCCAGCAGTGAATTTAGAGCGGCTACGCAGTATTTT. The rearrangement joins TRBV2 to TRBJ2-3; TRBD2 might be the D (5 bases). CDR3 length: 13 amino acids. The germline CDR1 and CDR2 sequences are SNHLY and FYNNEI. Trimming removed 2 bases at V and 8 bases at J, with 11 bases between.

By share of the sample, this clonotype is medium-sized (0.01 to 0.1%). This sequence joins TRBV18 and TRBJ2-3, with 8 bases identical to TRBD1. Germline CDR1 reads KGHSH; CDR2 reads LQKENI. CDR3 length: 15 residues. Unmatched junction bases numbered 11, after V lost 1 base and J lost 11 bases. The CDR3 reads CASSPQVGQARRQYF. In DNA form, the CDR3 reads TGTGCCAGCTCACCACAGGTGGGACAGGCGAGGAGGCAGTATTTT.

The rearrangement links TRBV5-1 to TRBJ1-3, with 7 positions matching TRBD1. V gave up 0 bases and J gave up 2 bases; unmatched junction bases: 2. This CDR3 spans 15 amino acids. Germline-derived CDR1 and CDR2 are SGHRS and YFSETQ. CDR3: CASSLAGQTGNTIYF. The CDR3 DNA reads TGCGCCAGCAGCTTGGCGGGACAGACTGGAAACACCATATATTTT. The full variable domain, rest sourced from reference TRBV5-1 and TRBJ1-3, is KAGVTQTPRYLIKTRGQQVTLSCSPISGHRSVSWYQQTPGQGLQFLFEYFSETQRNKGNFPGRFSGRQFSNSRSEMNVSTLELGDSALYLCASSLAGQTGNTIYFGEGSWLTVV.

This clonotype counts as medium-sized. The chain is built from TRBV6-1 and TRBJ2-4; the D gene is possibly TRBD2 (5 bases). This CDR3 has 15 residues. The V end lost 4 bases, the J end lost 10 bases, and 20 bases lay between the germline ends. Germline CDR1 MNHNS, CDR2 SASEGT. CDR3 nucleotide sequence: TGTGCCAGCAGTGGGGCGGCTCCTGGGTCGGGGATTCAGTACTTC. This codes for CASSGAAPGSGIQYF.

This clonotype rates as large (0.1 to 1%). V gene TRBV13 combines with J gene TRBJ1-3, with D unresolved. This CDR3 has 16 amino acids. V dropped 4 bases and J dropped 0 bases, with 13 bases sitting between them. Germline CDR1 reads PRHDT; CDR2 reads FYEKMQ (reference sequence). The CDR3 sequence: CASSSSRRSSGNTIYF. CDR3 nucleotides: TGTGCCAGCAGCTCAAGTCGCCGTAGCTCTGGAAACACCATATATTTT.

By share, this clonotype counts as medium-sized. This chain uses TRBV27 with TRBJ2-2; 7 bases agree with TRBD2. From germline, CDR1 is MNHEY and CDR2 SMNVEV (reference sequence). V gave up 4 bases and J gave up 7 bases; unmatched junction bases: 3. CDR3 length: 13 residues. The CDR3 region is CASSSVAGGELFF. CDR3 sequence (DNA): TGTGCCAGCAGTTCGGTAGCGGGCGGGGAGCTGTTTTTT.

By sample share, this clonotype is medium-sized (0.01 to 0.1%). The chain joins TRBV30 to TRBJ1-2, with D maybe TRBD1 (5 bases). The germline V gene encodes CDR1 GTSNPN and CDR2 SVGIG (reference sequence). The ends were cut back, 3 bases at V and 2 bases at J, with 7 bases in the middle. The CDR3 runs 12 residues. The CDR3 DNA reads as TGTGCCTGGAGGGCAGGGAACTATGGCTACACCTTC. This translates into CAWRAGNYGYTF.

The rearrangement uses TRBV28 and TRBJ2-3; D assignment may be TRBD1 or TRBD2 (5 bases each). Germline CDR1 reads MDHEN; CDR2 reads SYDVKM. Trimming took 2 bases from V and 6 from J, leaving 18 bases between them. The CDR3 covers 16 residues. The CDR3 sequence is CASSLELGRPTDTQYF. The CDR3, as DNA: TGTGCCAGCAGTTTAGAATTGGGACGGCCGACGGATACGCAGTATTTT.

This clonotype was seen a few times. The V call is TRBV7-9, the J call TRBJ1-3; the D is unclear. Germline assignment: CDR1 SEHNR and CDR2 FQNEAQ (reference sequence). Trimming removed 9 bases from V and 3 bases from J, with 9 bases in between. CDR3 length: 12 residues. Written as DNA, the CDR3 is TGTGCCAGTGACAACGATGGAAACACCATATATTTT. It specifies CASDNDGNTIYF.

This clonotype is judged medium-sized. This rearrangement joins TRBV30 to TRBJ1-1; no definite D call. Trimming left V 1 base short and J 0 bases short, with 3 bases between. The length of the CDR3 is 12 residues. Germline V lookup: CDR1 GTSNPN, CDR2 SVGIG (reference sequence). This CDR3 is CAWSALNTEAFF. The CDR3 DNA follows: TGTGCCTGGAGTGCCTTGAACACTGAAGCTTTCTTT.